This TCR beta chain was found in a study of patients and donors after allogeneic stem cell transplantation. The table lists this clonotype with a few counts. TCRdb redid the calling of the RT-PCR reads with MiXCR, one entry per CDR3 protein. The data hold roughly 150,000 distinct CDR3 sequences, with more than 20% observed a single time. This CDR3 comprises 13 residues. The germline CDR1 and CDR2 sequences are SQVTM and ANQGSEA. Losses at the gene ends were 5 bases for V and 1 base for J; bases not matched to a gene: 4. Sequenced material: blood, either unsorted or a sorted T cell fraction (not recorded which). The clonotype originates from a human donor who was either an allogeneic HSCT recipient or a stem cell or donor lymphocyte infusion donor (not recorded which). It is not recorded whose cells these are; they may come from a transplant donor. The J gene is TRBJ2-7, the V gene TRBV29-1; 8 bases map to TRBD1. In DNA, the CDR3 is TGCAGCGTTAGACAGGGGACGTCCTACGAGCAGTACTTC. This gives the protein CSVRQGTSYEQYF.